Listed below are T cell receptor beta chains from one sample, sequenced in a study of vaccination and CD4 T cells after COVID-19. Antigens of these TCRs are unknown. TCRdb called the PCR reads again in MiXCR, with one record for every CDR3 protein. The sample includes about 18,000 distinct CDR3 sequences, roughly three fifths of them seen just once. The sequencing here drew on CD4+ T cells from blood, cultured in vitro, taken after SARS-CoV-2 vaccination. Receptors originate from a human donor who had recovered from COVID-19. CDR3s include the opening cysteine and the closing phenylalanine or tryptophan. Fields, in order: CDR3 protein, CDR3 DNA, V gene, clone size, J gene, D gene. A D gene is named only where the DNA matches it firmly. Size tells how often a clone was seen (once, few, many) or the class of an expanded clone, and some rows leave it out.

CDR3: CASRERTGSNQPQHF
DNA: TGTGCCAGCAGGGAAAGGACAGGGAGCAATCAGCCCCAGCATTTT
V: TRBV6-1
size: few
J: TRBJ1-5
D: TRBD1

CDR3: CASSIRPQSSYEQYF
DNA: TGTGCCAGTAGTATCCGGCCCCAGAGCTCCTACGAGCAGTACTTC
V: TRBV19
size: -
J: TRBJ2-7
D: -

CDR3: CASSLWGPQSPLHF
DNA: TGTGCCAGCAGCTTATGGGGGCCACAATCACCCCTCCACTTT
V: TRBV11-2
size: -
J: TRBJ1-6
D: -

CDR3: CASSLGTRFISGNTIYF
DNA: TGTGCCAGCAGCTTAGGGACGCGGTTCATCTCTGGAAACACCATATATTTT
V: TRBV7-2
size: -
J: TRBJ1-3
D: -

CDR3: CASSYFSYGYTF
DNA: TGTGCCAGCAGTTACTTTTCGTATGGCTACACCTTC
V: TRBV6-2/TRBV6-3
size: few
J: TRBJ1-2
D: -

CDR3: CATSVRQGAKGELFF
DNA: TGTGCCACCAGCGTAAGACAGGGGGCTAAGGGGGAGCTGTTTTTT
V: TRBV15
size: once
J: TRBJ2-2
D: TRBD1

CDR3: CASSSGGGGETQYF
DNA: TGTGCCAGTAGTAGTGGAGGGGGCGGCGAGACCCAGTACTTC
V: TRBV19
size: -
J: TRBJ2-5
D: -

CDR3: CATSRVGGYYGYTF
DNA: TGTGCCACCAGCAGAGTTGGCGGGTACTATGGCTACACCTTC
V: TRBV15
size: -
J: TRBJ1-2
D: -

CDR3: CASSWTGGGNYGYTF
DNA: TGTGCCAGCAGCTGGACAGGGGGAGGTAACTATGGCTACACCTTC
V: TRBV5-4
size: -
J: TRBJ1-2
D: TRBD1

CDR3: CSARKETGRMYTF
DNA: TGCAGTGCTAGAAAGGAGACAGGGCGTATGTACACCTTC
V: TRBV20-1
size: -
J: TRBJ1-2
D: TRBD1

CDR3: CASSLEGQNYGYTF
DNA: TGCGCCAGCAGCTTGGAGGGACAGAACTATGGCTACACCTTC
V: TRBV5-1
size: -
J: TRBJ1-2
D: TRBD1

CDR3: CASAENTEAFF
DNA: TGTGCCAGTGCTGAGAACACTGAAGCTTTCTTT
V: TRBV6-1
size: -
J: TRBJ1-1
D: -

CDR3: CSARVAEANEKLFF
DNA: TGCAGTGCTAGAGTGGCTGAGGCCAATGAAAAACTGTTTTTT
V: TRBV20-1
size: -
J: TRBJ1-4
D: -

CDR3: CASSDSSEAFF
DNA: TGTGCCAGCAGCGACAGTTCTGAAGCTTTCTTT
V: TRBV27
size: -
J: TRBJ1-1
D: -

CDR3: CASSAGGTGRQPQHF
DNA: TGTGCCAGCAGCGCTGGGGGAACAGGGAGACAGCCCCAGCATTTT
V: TRBV7-2
size: -
J: TRBJ1-5
D: -

CDR3: CASSRGPSYEQYF
DNA: TGTGCCAGCAGTCGTGGGCCTTCCTACGAGCAGTACTTC
V: TRBV6-1
size: -
J: TRBJ2-7
D: -

CDR3: CASSSMTSGNEQFF
DNA: TGTGCCAGCAGCTCCATGACTAGCGGAAATGAGCAGTTCTTC
V: TRBV7-3
size: -
J: TRBJ2-1
D: TRBD2

CDR3: CATSRDKGRAGSPLHF
DNA: TGTGCCACCAGCAGAGATAAGGGCAGGGCAGGGTCACCCCTCCACTTT
V: TRBV15
size: -
J: TRBJ1-6
D: -

CDR3: CSARVGGRLEAFF
DNA: TGCAGTGCTAGAGTGGGGGGCAGATTGGAGGCTTTCTTT
V: TRBV20-1
size: -
J: TRBJ1-1
D: -

CDR3: CASTTDSRNTIYF
DNA: TGTGCCAGCACCACGGACAGCAGAAACACCATATATTTT
V: TRBV2
size: -
J: TRBJ1-3
D: -

CDR3: CASSPQGLGRTDTQYF
DNA: TGTGCCAGCAGCCCACAGGGCCTCGGTAGGACAGATACGCAGTATTTT
V: TRBV7-9
size: -
J: TRBJ2-3
D: -

CDR3: CASSIQTQGQETQYF
DNA: TGTGCCAGTAGTATACAAACTCAGGGGCAAGAGACCCAGTACTTC
V: TRBV19
size: -
J: TRBJ2-5
D: -

CDR3: CASSYNQPQHF
DNA: TGTGCCAGCAGCTACAATCAGCCCCAGCATTTT
V: TRBV28
size: -
J: TRBJ1-5
D: -

CDR3: CSAPSQLAGTYEQYF
DNA: TGCAGTGCCCCTTCCCAACTAGCGGGTACCTACGAGCAGTACTTC
V: TRBV20-1
size: few
J: TRBJ2-7
D: TRBD2

CDR3: CASSYASGRVADTQYF
DNA: TGTGCCAGCAGTTACGCTAGCGGGAGGGTTGCAGATACGCAGTATTTT
V: TRBV6-5
size: -
J: TRBJ2-3
D: TRBD2

CDR3: CATSRDHSLETQYF
DNA: TGTGCCACCAGCAGAGATCATAGCTTAGAGACCCAGTACTTC
V: TRBV15
size: once
J: TRBJ2-5
D: -

CDR3: CASSPRTGAGDGYTF
DNA: TGTGCCAGTAGTCCCCGGACAGGGGCTGGTGATGGCTACACCTTC
V: TRBV19
size: few
J: TRBJ1-2
D: TRBD1

CDR3: CSARGAGFSYEQYF
DNA: TGCAGTGCTAGAGGGGCGGGCTTCTCCTACGAGCAGTACTTC
V: TRBV20-1
size: few
J: TRBJ2-7
D: -

CDR3: CAISELREEQYF
DNA: TGTGCCATCAGTGAGTTAAGGGAGGAGCAGTACTTC
V: TRBV10-3
size: -
J: TRBJ2-7
D: -

CDR3: CASSYSGTGGGVAFF
DNA: TGTGCCAGCAGTTACTCGGGGACAGGGGGCGGCGTTGCTTTCTTT
V: TRBV6-5
size: -
J: TRBJ1-1
D: TRBD1

CDR3: CATSRGRSSYEQYF
DNA: TGTGCCACCAGCCGAGGACGGAGCTCCTACGAGCAGTACTTC
V: TRBV24-1
size: -
J: TRBJ2-7
D: -

CDR3: CSALKGEGGRYGYTF
DNA: TGCAGTGCCCTAAAGGGGGAAGGGGGCCGCTATGGCTACACCTTC
V: TRBV20-1
size: -
J: TRBJ1-2
D: TRBD1

CDR3: CASSLSSGGAYNEQFF
DNA: TGTGCCAGTAGCCTTTCTAGCGGGGGGGCCTACAATGAGCAGTTCTTC
V: TRBV19
size: -
J: TRBJ2-1
D: TRBD2

CDR3: CASSIGTGEGYGYTF
DNA: TGTGCCAGCAGTATAGGGACAGGGGAAGGCTATGGCTACACCTTC
V: TRBV27
size: -
J: TRBJ1-2
D: TRBD1

CDR3: CSARSGPALEPQHF
DNA: TGCAGTGCTAGATCGGGGCCGGCCTTAGAGCCCCAGCATTTT
V: TRBV20-1
size: -
J: TRBJ1-5
D: -